This T cell receptor beta chain was sequenced in a study of cytomegalovirus exposure and HLA in healthy donors. At the level of the study: The approximately 120 validation repertoires used the same platform as the 500 to 700 first-cohort repertoires, a later analysis reported. General observations from the study: According to the study, around 160 TCR beta chains were cytomegalovirus-associated.

About this clone itself: Its antigen is as yet unknown.

Measured with immunoSEQ multiplex PCR; TCRdb has only the in-frame clones, and not every one. The table has approximately 150,000 clones, over 80% seen once. The V gene's germline CDR1 is MNHNS and CDR2 SASEGT. Trimming shortened V by 4 bases and J by 7 bases, and 20 bases separated the two germline ends. The length of the CDR3 is 15 residues. The gene calls are TRBV6-1 and TRBJ2-7, with D possibly matching TRBD1 (7 bases). The source of this sequence is a man aged 18-30 years in good health and CMV-seropositive. The material sequenced was PBMCs. The CDR3 here is CASSARGAGPGEQYF. The CDR3 DNA reads as TGTGCCAGCAGTGCCAGGGGGGCCGGCCCTGGGGAGCAGTACTTC.